This entry is about one T cell receptor beta chain. No antigen is known for it. Repertoires were generated with immunoSEQ multiplex PCR, while TCRdb's copy carries only in-frame clones and drops some. The sample contains tens of thousands of clones, 87% of which appear only once. The sample originates from a study of T cells in tuberculosis. On the study more broadly: PBMC were archived before or within 7 days of starting treatment.

Looked up from germline, CDR1 is MGHRA and CDR2 is YSYEKL. The CDR3 contains 18 residues. With V trimmed by 0 bases and J by 1 base, 7 bases remained unmatched. Study-level points and caveats: Active tuberculosis patients had shorter CDR3-alpha; the beta difference was nonsignificant. Active tuberculosis alpha repertoires lay closer to GMM-specific TCRs than controls'.

This sample's time point: new active TB diagnosis, blood taken before or within 7 days of starting treatment. The receptor's source is an adult with tuberculosis. The sequencing here drew on PBMCs, taken at tuberculosis diagnosis. The chain has TRBV4-1 and TRBJ2-2; 8 bases are shared with TRBD1. The CDR3 region is CASSQERQGALNTGELFF. CDR3 DNA sequence: TGCGCCAGCAGCCAAGAGAGGCAGGGGGCATTGAACACCGGGGAGCTGTTTTTT.